This TCR beta chain came from a study of OX40 agonist ivuxolimab in advanced cancers. V lost 6 bases to trimming and J lost 6 bases; unmatched junction nucleotides: 8. The germline V gene encodes CDR1 SNHLY and CDR2 FYNNEI. This CDR3 comprises 15 residues. The protocol was immunoSEQ multiplex PCR, while the TCRdb copy is restricted to in-frame clones and leaves out a portion. The sample yields roughly 120,000 clones, 85% to 95% seen once. The receptor was derived from an adult with an advanced solid tumor such as melanoma, head and neck, liver or kidney cancer. The chain is built from TRBV2 and TRBJ2-1, with TRBD2 matching 10 bases. Sequences were derived from CD4+ or CD8+ T cells sorted from blood, sampled in a trial of the OX40 agonist ivuxolimab. CDR3 nucleotides: TGTGCCAGCAGGGTAGCGGGAGGCCGGGCCAATGAGCAGTTCTTC. Protein sequence: CASRVAGGRANEQFF.